This T cell receptor (beta chain) was profiled in a study of radiotherapy plus CTLA-4 blockade in lung cancer. The study, taken as a whole, reports: After radiotherapy and ipilimumab, tumor-derived clones expanded in peripheral blood. Reported findings show early blood T cell clone dynamics, with interferon-beta, best predicted response.

The CDR3 is made up of 16 amino acids. Germline lookup yields CDR1 SGHRS and CDR2 YFSETQ. V dropped 3 bases and J dropped 2 bases, with 18 bases sitting between them. Note on this clone: The target antigen is unknown.

Generated by immunoSEQ multiplex PCR, the TCRdb table keeps only in-frame clones and is missing some. The repertoire includes tens of thousands of clones, roughly three quarters of them detected once, and about 24% sits in the top ten. CTLA-4 blockade using ipilimumab, together with focal radiation, was received by patients with chemo-refractory metastatic non-small-cell lung cancer. V and J are TRBV5-1 and TRBJ2-7; weak D call: TRBD2 (6 bases). The material was peripheral blood, obtained from a patient treated with radiotherapy plus ipilimumab. This TCR was sampled from a human donor with non-small cell lung cancer that progressed on radiotherapy plus ipilimumab. The CDR3 DNA reads TGCGCCAGCAGCTCCCCCCTTGGGGGGTCCCCCTACGAGCAGTACTTC. It codes for CASSSPLGGSPYEQYF.